Following are 27 T cell receptor beta chains from one sample sequenced in a study of T-cell memory formation after mild COVID-19. TCRdb independently ran MiXCR on the 5' RACE reads; one entry per CDR3 protein. The table lists a few hundred thousand distinct CDR3 sequences, over 20% of them singletons. The specimen was PBMCs or a T cell subset sorted from them (not recorded which). The receptors come from an adult woman who had mild COVID-19 (a few samples of this study predate the infection). Cell type and time point are not known.

This clonotype was counted a few times. This chain uses TRBV7-2 with TRBJ2-3; 9 bases are shared with TRBD1. CDR3 size: 18 residues. CDR1 is SGHTA and CDR2 is FQGNSA in the germline V gene. Trimming at V came to 3 bases and at J to 0 bases, leaving 10 bases not matched to a gene. The CDR3 protein is CASSFGTGSSYSTDTQYF. The CDR3 nucleotides read TGTGCCAGCAGCTTCGGGACAGGGTCTTCCTATAGCACAGATACGCAGTATTTT. The whole variable domain, filled in from reference TRBV7-2 and TRBJ2-3, reads GAGVSQSPSNKVTEKGKDVELRCDPISGHTALYWYRQSLGQGLEFLIYFQGNSAPDKSGLPSDRFSAERTGGSVSTLTIQRTQQEDSAVYLCASSFGTGSSYSTDTQYFGPGTRLTVL.

The V and J genes are TRBV4-1 and TRBJ2-7, with 7 bases matching TRBD1. V was clipped by 2 bases and J by 9 bases; unmatched bases: 13. The CDR3 is made up of 15 amino acids. Germline V gives CDR1 MGHRA, CDR2 YSYEKL. The CDR3 DNA follows: TGCGCCAGCAGCCAACACCCGGGACAGCCTCAGGGGCAGTACTTC. Protein product: CASSQHPGQPQGQYF.

This clonotype showed up just a few times. The chain is built from TRBV9 and TRBJ2-3; 8 nucleotides match TRBD2. Trimming took 1 base from V and 4 from J; bases not matched to a gene: 11. The CDR3 extends over 17 amino acids. Looked up from germline, CDR1 is SGDLS and CDR2 is YYNGEE. CDR3 sequence: CASSVSPREVFADTQYF. The CDR3 DNA sequence: TGTGCCAGCAGCGTATCCCCGCGGGAGGTCTTTGCAGATACGCAGTATTTT.

This clonotype was observed a few times. The CDR3 loop reads CASGQGGEQFF. Here the CDR3 DNA reads TGTGCCAGCGGGCAAGGAGGTGAGCAGTTCTTC. This chain connects TRBV7-3 to TRBJ2-1, with D possibly matching TRBD2 (5 bases). The CDR3 sequence is 11 residues long. The germline V gene has CDR1 SGHTA and CDR2 FQGTGA. V was pared by 8 bases and J by 9 bases, with 11 bases between. The full variable domain, rest sourced from reference TRBV7-3 and TRBJ2-1, is GAGVSQTPSNKVTEKGKYVELRCDPISGHTALYWYRQSLGQGPEFLIYFQGTGAADDSGLPNDRFFAVRPEGSVSTLKIQRTERGDSAVYLCASGQGGEQFFGPGTRLTVL.

This chain links TRBV5-6 with TRBJ1-2, with 7 bases matching TRBD1. Germline values: CDR1 SGHDT, CDR2 YYEEEE. With 4 bases clipped from V and 7 bases from J, the junction kept 7 bases outside the gene matches. The CDR3 is made up of 13 amino acids. The CDR3 region has the DNA TGTGCCAGCAGCCAGACAGGGACGAGTGGCTACACCTTC. Amino acid sequence: CASSQTGTSGYTF.

CDR3 nucleotide sequence: TGTGCCAGCAGCCAAGATCAAGGGGATGAGCAGTTCTTC. Its translation is CASSQDQGDEQFF. The chain is built from TRBV14 and TRBJ2-1; D might be TRBD1 (5 bases). There are 13 residues in the CDR3. Germline V gene sequence: CDR1 SGHDN, CDR2 FVKESK. Trimming removed 0 bases from V and 8 bases from J, with 8 bases in between.

This clonotype has a count of ten or more. Germline and junction disagree at one end, which may indicate a read error. The rearrangement joins TRBV5-6 to TRBJ2-3, with 8 bases matching TRBD2. Germline CDR1 is SGHDT and CDR2 is YYEEEE. CDR3 length equals 17 residues. The CDR3 DNA reads as TGTGCCAGCACCTTGAAAAGGGGCGGGGGGCCCACAGATACGCAGTATTTT. This sequence encodes CASTLKRGGGPTDTQYF.

The V and J genes are TRBV7-9 and TRBJ2-5, with 8 nucleotides matching TRBD1. The V gene's germline CDR1 is SEHNR and CDR2 FQNEAQ (reference sequence). The CDR3 runs to 14 residues. Germline trimming cut 4 bases from V and 4 bases from J; bases unmatched to any gene: 5. CDR3: CASSSWTGTETQYF. The CDR3 DNA follows: TGTGCCAGCAGCTCCTGGACAGGGACAGAGACCCAGTACTTC. The variable domain in full, with the rest retrieved from reference TRBV7-9 and TRBJ2-5, is DTGVSQNPRHKITKRGQNVTFRCDPISEHNRLYWYRQTLGQGPEFLTYFQNEAQLEKSRLLSDRFSAERPKGSFSTLEIQRTEQGDSAMYLCASSSWTGTETQYFGPGTRLLVL.

A few counts support this clonotype. The chain employs TRBV7-6 and TRBJ2-1; D unresolved. This CDR3 spans 15 amino acids. Trimming shortened V by 5 bases and J by 3 bases, and 14 bases separated the two germline ends. From germline, CDR1 is SGHVS and CDR2 FNYEAQ. The CDR3 bases are TGTGCCAGCAGCCTGGAAGGGAAGGGCTACAATGAGCAGTTCTTC. Protein product: CASSLEGKGYNEQFF.

This chain connects TRBV20-1 to TRBJ2-3, with D hard to call. Deletions cut 5 bases from V and 4 bases from J, with 16 bases between. There are 14 residues in the CDR3. From germline, CDR1 is DFQATT and CDR2 SNEGSKA (reference sequence). CDR3 residues: CSAYVTSESDTQYF. The CDR3 bases are TGCAGTGCTTATGTTACAAGCGAATCAGATACGCAGTATTTT.

The genes are TRBV27 and TRBJ2-2; no clear D. With 6 bases removed from V and 6 bases from J, the gap between germline ends came to 14 bases. The CDR3 has 14 amino acids. In germline, CDR1 is MNHEY, CDR2 SMNVEV (reference sequence). CDR3 nucleotide sequence: TGTGCCAGCAGCCGACGAAGGGATCCCGGGGAGCTGTTTTTT. Translation gives CASSRRRDPGELFF.

The V and J genes are TRBV18 and TRBJ2-5; a weak D match, TRBD1 (5 bases). This CDR3 has 14 residues. Deletions cut 5 bases from V and 0 bases from J, with 10 bases between. Germline CDR1 KGHSH, CDR2 LQKENI. CDR3 sequence (DNA): TGTGCCAGCTCATCGACAGCGTACCAAGAGACCCAGTACTTC. It codes for CASSSTAYQETQYF. Variable domain in full (rest from reference TRBV18 and TRBJ2-5): NAGVMQNPRHLVRRRGQEARLRCSPMKGHSHVYWYRQLPEEGLKFMVYLQKENIIDESGMPKERFSAEFPKEGPSILRIQQVVRGDSAAYFCASSSTAYQETQYFGPGTRLLVL.

This chain uses TRBV25-1 with TRBJ2-7; D is unclear. V lost 4 bases to trimming and J lost 7 bases, with 8 bases between them. This CDR3 spans 11 amino acids. Looked up from germline, CDR1 is MGHDK and CDR2 is SYGVNS. CDR3 bases: TGTGCCAGCAGTGTACCACCGGAGCAGTACTTC. Its protein is CASSVPPEQYF.

The genes are TRBV4-1 and TRBJ2-2; a weak D match, TRBD1 (5 bases). The CDR3 runs 15 residues. Germline CDR1 reads MGHRA; CDR2 reads YSYEKL. V dropped 4 bases and J dropped 1 base, with 10 bases sitting between them. The CDR3 region is CASSPTRVNTGELFF. The CDR3 nucleotides read TGCGCCAGCAGCCCTACCAGGGTGAACACCGGGGAGCTGTTTTTT.

The chain links TRBV2 to TRBJ2-7; TRBD2 matches 11 bases. This CDR3 has 16 residues. Germline V lookup: CDR1 SNHLY, CDR2 FYNNEI. Germline trimming cut 2 bases from V and 0 bases from J; bases unmatched to any gene: 3. DNA of the CDR3: TGTGCCAGCAGTGAATATGGGACTAGCGGCTCCTACGAGCAGTACTTC. Protein: CASSEYGTSGSYEQYF. Full variable domain (outside the CDR3, taken from reference TRBV2 and TRBJ2-7): EPEVTQTPSHQVTQMGQEVILRCVPISNHLYFYWYRQILGQKVEFLVSFYNNEISEKSEIFDDQFSVERPDGSNFTLKIRSTKLEDSAMYFCASSEYGTSGSYEQYFGPGTRLTVT.

This clonotype was counted only a few times. This sequence joins TRBV20-1 and TRBJ2-7; 8 bases are shared with TRBD1. Unmatched junction bases numbered 3, after V lost 6 bases and J lost 5 bases. This CDR3 is 11 amino acids long. The V gene's germline CDR1 is DFQATT and CDR2 SNEGSKA (reference sequence). CDR3 sequence reads: CSAGQGNEQYF. CDR3 coding DNA: TGCAGTGCCGGACAGGGAAACGAGCAGTACTTC.

As DNA, the CDR3 is TGTGCCAGCAGCGCCTCCTCCGGTAGCACAGATACGCAGTATTTT. This gives the protein CASSASSGSTDTQYF. J is TRBJ2-3 and V is TRBV7-3, with unresolved D. V was clipped by 5 bases and J by 0 bases, with 12 bases between them. This CDR3 spans 15 amino acids. Germline CDR1 is SGHTA and CDR2 is FQGTGA.

This clonotype was picked up a small number of times. V gene TRBV29-1 combines with J gene TRBJ1-2; D unresolved. V was shortened by 2 bases and J by 3 bases, with 13 bases between the two germline ends. Germline assignment: CDR1 SQVTM and CDR2 ANQGSEA. The CDR3 loop spans 14 amino acids. The CDR3 nucleotides are TGCAGCGTTGAACTGGCAGGTAGTGACTATGGCTACACCTTC. Amino acid sequence: CSVELAGSDYGYTF.

This chain links TRBV2 with TRBJ2-5; TRBD1 aligns across 8 bases. Trimming removed 6 bases from V and 5 bases from J; junction bases left unmatched: 5. Germline CDR1 reads SNHLY; CDR2 reads FYNNEI. CDR3 length equals 13 residues. The CDR3 nucleotides read TGTGCCAGCAGGCTGACAGGGGAGGAGACCCAGTACTTC. Its translation is CASRLTGEETQYF.

The V call is TRBV12-3 or TRBV12-4, the J call TRBJ1-2; TRBD1 matches at 7 bases. J lost 0 bases, V lost 7 bases, and 11 bases had no gene match. The CDR3 extends over 16 amino acids. CDR3 sequence reads: CASTLGQAFPNYGYTF. CDR3 nucleotide sequence: TGTGCCAGCACCCTCGGACAGGCCTTTCCTAACTATGGCTACACCTTC.

This rearrangement joins TRBV20-1 to TRBJ1-6; D is possibly TRBD1 (5 bases). Trimming removed 2 bases at V and 7 bases at J, with 21 bases between. The CDR3 has 17 amino acids. Germline V CDR1 and CDR2: DFQATT, SNEGSKA (reference sequence). CDR3 residues: CSARPLFVTESNSPLHF. The CDR3 coding sequence is TGCAGTGCTAGACCACTCTTTGTGACAGAGAGCAATTCACCCCTCCACTTT.

This clonotype was recorded many times. The chain is built from TRBV12-3 or TRBV12-4 and TRBJ1-5, with no clear D. The CDR3 sequence is 14 residues long. The V end lost 3 bases, the J end lost 2 bases, and 8 bases lay between the germline ends. CDR3 DNA sequence: TGTGCCAGCAGTTTGGCAGCAGGCAATCAGCCCCAGCATTTT. Translated: CASSLAAGNQPQHF.

This chain connects TRBV5-1 to TRBJ2-3; the match to TRBD2 covers 7 bases. The CDR3 loop spans 16 amino acids. Germline assignment: CDR1 SGHRS and CDR2 YFSETQ. Unmatched junction bases numbered 5, after V lost 1 base and J lost 0 bases. This chain's CDR3 is CASSLSSGSSTDTQYF. CDR3 DNA sequence: TGCGCCAGCAGCTTGTCTAGCGGATCTAGCACAGATACGCAGTATTTT.

Only a few counts were recorded for this clonotype. The chain joins TRBV6-5 to TRBJ2-7; 10 bases match TRBD1. After removal of 6 bases from V and 6 bases from J, the junction contained 5 bases not matched to a gene. The CDR3 loop spans 13 amino acids. CDR1 is MNHEY, CDR2 SVGAGI, per germline. The CDR3 bases are TGTGCCAGCAGAAGACAGGGGGCCTCCGAGCAGTACTTC. Translation gives CASRRQGASEQYF.

The chain recombines TRBV14 with TRBJ2-1; tentatively, D is TRBD2 (6 bases). Per the germline V gene, CDR1 is SGHDN and CDR2 is FVKESK. V lost 6 bases and J lost 5, with 17 bases in between. The CDR3 runs to 15 residues. The CDR3 reads CASRPTGTSHNEQFF. The CDR3 DNA follows: TGTGCCAGCAGACCCACTGGGACTTCCCACAATGAGCAGTTCTTC.

J is TRBJ2-3 and V is TRBV11-2; TRBD2 matches 8 bases. Germline values: CDR1 SGHAT, CDR2 FQNNGV. The CDR3 extends over 16 amino acids. The V gene end was trimmed by 1 base and the J gene end by 3 bases; junction bases not matched to a gene: 6. CDR3: CASSLVAGGLTDTQYF. CDR3 bases: TGTGCCAGCAGCTTAGTTGCGGGGGGCCTTACAGATACGCAGTATTTT. Complete variable domain (other parts from reference TRBV11-2 and TRBJ2-3): EAGVAQSPRYKIIEKRQSVAFWCNPISGHATLYWYQQILGQGPKLLIQFQNNGVVDDSQLPKDRFSAERLKGVDSTLKIQPAKLEDSAVYLCASSLVAGGLTDTQYFGPGTRLTVL.

The V call is TRBV20-1, the J call TRBJ1-1, with 8 bases that match TRBD1. V trimming: 0 bases; J trimming: 4 bases; junction bases outside the gene matches: 7. The CDR3 runs to 15 residues. The germline V gene encodes CDR1 DFQATT and CDR2 SNEGSKA (reference sequence). The CDR3 DNA is TGCAGTGCTAGAGATGGAGCAGGGGGCTTCACTGAAGCTTTCTTT. As protein: CSARDGAGGFTEAFF.